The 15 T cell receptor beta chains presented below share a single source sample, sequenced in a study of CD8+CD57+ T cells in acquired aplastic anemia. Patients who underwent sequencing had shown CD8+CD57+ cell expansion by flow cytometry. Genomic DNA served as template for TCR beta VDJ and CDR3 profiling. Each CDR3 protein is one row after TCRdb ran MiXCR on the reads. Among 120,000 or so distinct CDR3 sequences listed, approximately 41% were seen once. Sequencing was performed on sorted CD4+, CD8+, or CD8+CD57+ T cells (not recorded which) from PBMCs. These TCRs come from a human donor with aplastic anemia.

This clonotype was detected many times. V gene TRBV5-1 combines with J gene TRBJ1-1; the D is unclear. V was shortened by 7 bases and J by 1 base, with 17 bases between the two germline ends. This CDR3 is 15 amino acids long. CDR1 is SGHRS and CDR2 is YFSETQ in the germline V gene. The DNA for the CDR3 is TGCGCCAGCCGAGGAGGTTGGTATGCGAACACTGAAGCTTTCTTT. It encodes CASRGGWYANTEAFF.

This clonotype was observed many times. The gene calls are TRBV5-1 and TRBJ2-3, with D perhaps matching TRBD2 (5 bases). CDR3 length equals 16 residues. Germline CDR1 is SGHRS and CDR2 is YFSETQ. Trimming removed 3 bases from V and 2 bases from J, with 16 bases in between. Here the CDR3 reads CASSSSGSGITDTQYF. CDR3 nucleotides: TGCGCCAGCAGCTCTTCGGGGAGCGGTATCACAGATACGCAGTATTTT.

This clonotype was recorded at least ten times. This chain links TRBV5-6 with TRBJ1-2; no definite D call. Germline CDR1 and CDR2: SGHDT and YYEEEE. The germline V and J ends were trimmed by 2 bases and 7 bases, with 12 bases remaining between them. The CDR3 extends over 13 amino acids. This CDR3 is CASSLSPGGGYTF. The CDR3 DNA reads TGTGCCAGCAGCTTATCTCCAGGTGGTGGCTACACCTTC.

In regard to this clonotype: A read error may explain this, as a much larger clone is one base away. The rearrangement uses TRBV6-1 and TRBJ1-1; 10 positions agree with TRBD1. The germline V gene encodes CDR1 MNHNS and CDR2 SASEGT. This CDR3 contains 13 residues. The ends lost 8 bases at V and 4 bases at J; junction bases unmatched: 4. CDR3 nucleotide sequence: TGTGCCAGCGCCCGGGACAGGGGCACTGAAGCTTTCTTT. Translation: CASARDRGTEAFF.

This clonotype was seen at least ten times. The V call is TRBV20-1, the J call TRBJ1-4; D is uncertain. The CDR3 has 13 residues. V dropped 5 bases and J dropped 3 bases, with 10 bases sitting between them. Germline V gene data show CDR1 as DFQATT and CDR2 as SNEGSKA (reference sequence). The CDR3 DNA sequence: TGCAGTGCTCCCGACTATCCTAATGAAAAACTGTTTTTT. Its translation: CSAPDYPNEKLFF.

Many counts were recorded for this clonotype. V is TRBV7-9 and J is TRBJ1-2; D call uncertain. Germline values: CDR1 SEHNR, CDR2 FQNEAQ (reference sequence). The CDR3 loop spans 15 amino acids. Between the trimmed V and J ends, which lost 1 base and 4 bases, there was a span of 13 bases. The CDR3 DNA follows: TGTGCCAGCAGCTTAGGCCGGGGTACAGCCTATGGCTACACCTTC. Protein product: CASSLGRGTAYGYTF.

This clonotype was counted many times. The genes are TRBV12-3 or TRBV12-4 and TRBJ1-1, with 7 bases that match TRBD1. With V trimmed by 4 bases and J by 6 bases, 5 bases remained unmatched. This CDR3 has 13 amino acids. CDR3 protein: CASSYKGAAEAFF. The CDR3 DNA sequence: TGTGCCAGCAGTTATAAGGGGGCTGCTGAAGCTTTCTTT.

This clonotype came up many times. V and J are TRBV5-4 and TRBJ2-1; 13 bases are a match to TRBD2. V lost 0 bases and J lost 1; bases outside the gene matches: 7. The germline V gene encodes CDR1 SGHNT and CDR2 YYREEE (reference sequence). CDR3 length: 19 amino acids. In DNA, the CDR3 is TGTGCCAGCAGCTTGGGACTAGCGGGGGGCCCGAGTTCCTACAATGAGCAGTTCTTC. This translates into CASSLGLAGGPSSYNEQFF.

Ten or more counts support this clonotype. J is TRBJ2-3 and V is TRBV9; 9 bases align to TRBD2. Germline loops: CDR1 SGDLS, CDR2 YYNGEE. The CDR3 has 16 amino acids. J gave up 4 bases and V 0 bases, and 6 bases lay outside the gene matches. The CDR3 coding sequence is TGTGCCAGCAGCGTAGGGGGTAGCGGGGGCGCAGATACGCAGTATTTT. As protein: CASSVGGSGGADTQYF.

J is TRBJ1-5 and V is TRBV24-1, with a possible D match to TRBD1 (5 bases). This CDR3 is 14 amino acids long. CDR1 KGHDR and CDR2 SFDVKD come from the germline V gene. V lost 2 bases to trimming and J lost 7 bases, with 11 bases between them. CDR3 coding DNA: TGTGCCACCAGTGATTATGGGACCTTCCAGCCCCAGCATTTT. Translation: CATSDYGTFQPQHF.

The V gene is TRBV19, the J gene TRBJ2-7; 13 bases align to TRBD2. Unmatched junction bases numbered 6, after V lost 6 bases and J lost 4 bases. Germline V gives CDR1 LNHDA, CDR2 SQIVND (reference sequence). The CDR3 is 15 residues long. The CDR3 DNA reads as TGTGCCAGTAGAGGGGGACTAGCGGGGTTATACGAGCAGTACTTC. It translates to CASRGGLAGLYEQYF.

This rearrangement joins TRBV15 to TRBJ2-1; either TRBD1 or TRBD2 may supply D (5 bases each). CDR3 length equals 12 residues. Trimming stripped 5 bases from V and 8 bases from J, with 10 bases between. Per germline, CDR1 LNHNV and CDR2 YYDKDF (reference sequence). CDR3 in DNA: TGTGCCACCAGCGTTCAGGGAGATGAGCAGTTCTTC. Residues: CATSVQGDEQFF.

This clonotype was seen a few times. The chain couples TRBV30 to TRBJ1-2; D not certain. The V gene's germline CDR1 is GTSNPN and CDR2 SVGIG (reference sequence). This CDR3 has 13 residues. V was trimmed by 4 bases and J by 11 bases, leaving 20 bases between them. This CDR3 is CAWNYTGGLLYTF. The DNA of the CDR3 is TGTGCCTGGAACTACACGGGAGGGCTTCTGTACACCTTC.

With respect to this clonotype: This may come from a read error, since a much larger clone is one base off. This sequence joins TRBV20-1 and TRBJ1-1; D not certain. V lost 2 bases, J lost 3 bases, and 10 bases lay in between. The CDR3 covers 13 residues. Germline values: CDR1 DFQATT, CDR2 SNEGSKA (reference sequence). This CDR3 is CSARRAVDTEAFF. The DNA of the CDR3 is TGCAGTGCTAGACGTGCTGTGGACACTGAAGCTTTCTTT.

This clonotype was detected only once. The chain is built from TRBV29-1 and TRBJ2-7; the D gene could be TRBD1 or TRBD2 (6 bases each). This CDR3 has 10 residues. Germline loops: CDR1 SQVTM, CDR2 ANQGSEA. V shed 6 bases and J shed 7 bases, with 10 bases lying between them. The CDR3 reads CSVGGGEQYF. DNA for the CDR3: TGCAGCGTGGGGGGCGGTGAGCAGTACTTC.